The next 17 T cell receptor beta chains were all read from a single sample in a study of cytomegalovirus exposure and HLA in healthy donors. Use of 60 Vbeta and 13 Jbeta primers characterized the PCR. TCRdb keeps only in-frame clones here, not all; method: immunoSEQ multiplex PCR. Seen here are fewer than 300,000 clones, about nine tenths observed once, and the top ten hold around 3.7%. The sample was PBMCs. Source of these receptors: a man aged 40-55 years in good health and CMV-seropositive.

The V and J genes are TRBV27 and TRBJ2-7; D not resolved. V was shortened by 3 bases and J by 2 bases, with 8 bases between the two germline ends. Germline CDR1 reads MNHEY; CDR2 reads SMNVEV (reference sequence). The CDR3 sequence is 13 residues long. CDR3 coding DNA: TGTGCCAGCAGTTTTGGCAGGACCTACGAGCAGTACTTC. Protein product: CASSFGRTYEQYF.

J is TRBJ2-7 and V is TRBV10-2; 11 bases align to TRBD2. After removal of 6 bases from V and 3 bases from J, the junction contained 4 bases not matched to a gene. The CDR3 runs 14 residues. Germline CDR1 and CDR2: WSHSY and SAAADI. The CDR3 reads CASSVTSGDYEQYF. The DNA for the CDR3 is TGCGCCAGCAGCGTGACTAGCGGGGACTACGAGCAGTACTTC.

The chain recombines TRBV29-1 with TRBJ2-5; maybe TRBD2 (6 bases). The assigned J gene may be wrong: the sequence end matches TRBJ2-7 better. The CDR3 length is 13 residues. Germline V lookup: CDR1 SQVTM, CDR2 ANQGSEA. Written as DNA, the CDR3 is TGCAGCGTTGAAGGGGCGGGGTTGTACGAGCAGTACTTC. It translates to CSVEGAGLYEQYF.

This clone was counted once. This chain joins TRBV19 and TRBJ2-1, with 9 nucleotides matching TRBD2. Germline assignment: CDR1 LNHDA and CDR2 SQIVND (reference sequence). Losses at the gene ends were 7 bases for V and 4 bases for J; bases not matched to a gene: 8. The CDR3 loop spans 15 amino acids. CDR3 region: CASKRELAGYNEQFF. Written as DNA, the CDR3 is TGTGCCAGTAAGAGGGAACTAGCGGGTTACAATGAGCAGTTCTTC.

The chain has TRBV28 and TRBJ1-2; TRBD1 agrees at 8 bases. V shed 6 bases, J shed 2 bases, and the junction held 2 bases outside the gene matches. In germline, CDR1 is MDHEN, CDR2 SYDVKM. The length of the CDR3 is 13 residues. The DNA of the CDR3 is TGTGCCAGCAGGAGACAGGGGAACTATGGCTACACCTTC. Its protein is CASRRQGNYGYTF.

The V call is TRBV28, the J call TRBJ2-7; 9 bases line up with TRBD2. Germline loops: CDR1 MDHEN, CDR2 SYDVKM. This CDR3 spans 15 amino acids. The V gene end was trimmed by 5 bases and the J gene end by 2 bases; junction bases not matched to a gene: 7. CDR3 sequence (DNA): TGTGCCAGCAGTCCCCTAGCGGGATTCCCCTACGAGCAGTACTTC. It is translated as CASSPLAGFPYEQYF.

The CDR3 sequence: CASSDPRTGAINTEAFF. The CDR3 DNA follows: TGTGCCAGCAGCGACCCGAGGACAGGGGCTATCAACACTGAAGCTTTCTTT. This chain uses TRBV7-9 with TRBJ1-1; 9 bases are a match to TRBD1. J gave up 2 bases and V 5 bases, and 12 bases lay outside the gene matches. The CDR3 spans 17 residues. Looked up from germline, CDR1 is SEHNR and CDR2 is FQNEAQ (reference sequence).

V is TRBV28 and J is TRBJ1-1; D remains ambiguous. Germline CDR1 is MDHEN and CDR2 is SYDVKM. CDR3 length: 15 residues. V was trimmed by 5 bases and J by 1 base, leaving 14 bases between them. The CDR3 is CASSPPKHPNTEAFF. CDR3 nucleotides: TGTGCCAGCAGTCCTCCAAAACATCCGAACACTGAAGCTTTCTTT.

The V and J genes are TRBV27 and TRBJ2-2, with 7 positions matching TRBD1. The germline V gene has CDR1 MNHEY and CDR2 SMNVEV (reference sequence). J lost 6 bases, V lost 6 bases, and 7 bases had no gene match. This CDR3 is built from 14 residues. The CDR3: CASRNRGWAGELFF. In nucleotides, the CDR3 is TGTGCCAGCAGAAACAGGGGCTGGGCCGGGGAGCTGTTTTTT.

The chain has TRBV7-8 and TRBJ1-4, with D tentatively TRBD1 (6 bases). V lost 1 base, J lost 4 bases, and 10 bases lay in between. Per germline, CDR1 SGHVS and CDR2 FQNEAQ. CDR3 size: 15 residues. The CDR3 DNA is TGTGCCAGCAGCTTAGGGGGGCCCGTTAATGAAAAACTGTTTTTT. Protein sequence: CASSLGGPVNEKLFF.

The rearrangement joins TRBV7-9 to TRBJ1-2; D not certain. The CDR3 consists of 13 residues. The V end was cut by 5 bases, the J end by 2 bases, with 9 bases between. Germline CDR1 is SEHNR and CDR2 is FQNEAQ (reference sequence). CDR3 nucleotide sequence: TGTGCCAGCAGCCGAGACACGAACTATGGCTACACCTTC. Protein product: CASSRDTNYGYTF.

The V call is TRBV28, the J call TRBJ2-1; TRBD2 is a possible D gene (5 bases). The germline CDR1 and CDR2 sequences are MDHEN and SYDVKM. V was shortened by 1 base and J by 5 bases, with 15 bases between the two germline ends. CDR3 length: 16 amino acids. The CDR3 DNA follows: TGTGCCAGCAGTTTATCTGGAGGCTACAAAGACAATGAGCAGTTCTTC. The encoded protein is CASSLSGGYKDNEQFF.

The chain is built from TRBV19 and TRBJ1-1; a possible D gene is TRBD1 (6 bases). The CDR3 totals 13 residues. The germline CDR1 and CDR2 sequences are LNHDA and SQIVND (reference sequence). V lost 5 bases, J lost 1 base, and 8 bases lay in between. As DNA, the CDR3 is TGTGCCAGTAGTCGGGGGGCGAACACTGAAGCTTTCTTT. Translation gives CASSRGANTEAFF. Combining the CDR3 with reference TRBV19 and TRBJ1-1 gives the whole variable domain DGGITQSPKYLFRKEGQNVTLSCEQNLNHDAMYWYRQDPGQGLRLIYYSQIVNDFQKGDIAEGYSVSREKKESFPLTVTSAQKNPTAFYLCASSRGANTEAFFGQGTRLTVV.

The chain is built from TRBV6-5 and TRBJ2-2; possible D gene TRBD2, 5 bases. This CDR3 is built from 14 residues. V shed 5 bases and J shed 6 bases, with 13 bases lying between them. Germline assignment: CDR1 MNHEY and CDR2 SVGAGI. The CDR3 DNA is TGTGCCAGCAGTAGTACTAGACGGTCCGGGGAGCTGTTTTTT. Amino acid sequence: CASSSTRRSGELFF.

A word on this clone: Other DNA sequences within the sample encode an identical CDR3. The rearrangement links TRBV9 to TRBJ2-1, with 8 bases matching TRBD2. The CDR3 has 15 residues. After removal of 2 bases from V and 0 bases from J, the junction contained 1 base not matched to a gene. Germline-derived CDR1 and CDR2 are SGDLS and YYNGEE. CDR3 sequence reads: CASSVSGNSYNEQFF. CDR3 bases: TGTGCCAGCAGCGTTAGCGGGAACTCCTACAATGAGCAGTTCTTC.

In nucleotides, the CDR3 is TGCGCCAGCAGCTCGCTGACAGGAAGGAGCTATGGCTACACCTTC. This encodes CASSSLTGRSYGYTF. The chain recombines TRBV5-1 with TRBJ1-2, with D perhaps matching TRBD1 (6 bases). The germline V and J ends were trimmed by 3 bases and 4 bases, with 16 bases remaining between them. The CDR3 consists of 15 residues. From germline, CDR1 is SGHRS and CDR2 YFSETQ.

This chain uses TRBV2 with TRBJ1-1, with TRBD1 matching over 10 bases. The CDR3 contains 15 residues. Germline assignment: CDR1 SNHLY and CDR2 FYNNEI. V lost 5 bases and J lost 4; bases outside the gene matches: 7. The CDR3 nucleotides are TGTGCCAGCAGTTGGGGGGACAGGGGTAGCACTGAAGCTTTCTTT. Protein: CASSWGDRGSTEAFF.